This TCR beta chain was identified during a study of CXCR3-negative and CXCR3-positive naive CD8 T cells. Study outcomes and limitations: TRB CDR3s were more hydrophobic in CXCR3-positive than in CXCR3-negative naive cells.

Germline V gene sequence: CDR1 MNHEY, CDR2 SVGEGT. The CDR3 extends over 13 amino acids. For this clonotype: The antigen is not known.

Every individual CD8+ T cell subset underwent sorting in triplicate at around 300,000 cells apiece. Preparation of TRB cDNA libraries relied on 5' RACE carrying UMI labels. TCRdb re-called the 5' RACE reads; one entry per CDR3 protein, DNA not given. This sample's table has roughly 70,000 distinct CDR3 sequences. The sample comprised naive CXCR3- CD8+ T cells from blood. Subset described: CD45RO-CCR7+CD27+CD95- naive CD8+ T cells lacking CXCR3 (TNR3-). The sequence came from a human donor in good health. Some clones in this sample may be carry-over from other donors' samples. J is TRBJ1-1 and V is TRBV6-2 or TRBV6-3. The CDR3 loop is CASRNSRNTEAFF.